A selection of T cell receptor beta chains follows, all from one sample in a study of metastatic and nonmetastatic thyroid tumors. MiXCR reprocessed the PCR reads for TCRdb. The table has under 55,000 clones, about a sixth seen once. Sequenced sample: blood. The receptors originated from a female donor with papillary thyroid cancer or a benign thyroid nodule (not recorded which). Some clones in this sample may be carry-over from other donors' samples. Both conserved end residues are part of each CDR3. Fields, in order: D gene, J gene, CDR3 length, clone size, V gene, CDR3 DNA, CDR3 protein. The D gene is left open where the match is weak. Rows may omit the clone size; those that give it use once, few, many or a size class.

TRBD1 | TRBJ2-5 | 14 | many | TRBV27 | TGTGCCAGCAGTGCACAGGGGGCCCAAGGGGCCCAGTACTTC | CASSAQGAQGAQYF
- | TRBJ2-1 | 12 | - | TRBV11-3 | TGTGCCAGCACTCAATCAAACAATGAGCAGTTCTTC | CASTQSNNEQFF
TRBD1 | TRBJ2-7 | 15 | - | TRBV28 | TGTGCCAGCAGTCCCCAGGACAGGGCTTCGGGAGAGCAGTACTTC | CASSPQDRASGEQYF
- | TRBJ2-5 | 17 | - | TRBV11-2 | TGTGCCAGCAGCGGACCTGGACAGTTAGTGGGTCAAGAGACCCAGTACTTC | CASSGPGQLVGQETQYF
TRBD2 | TRBJ2-1 | 13 | - | TRBV7-9 | TGTGCCAGCACCTTAGCGGGGCCCCTCTGGCAGTTCTTC | CASTLAGPLWQFF
- | TRBJ1-5 | 14 | - | TRBV24-1 | TGTGCCAATATATCGGGACACCGCAATAAGCCCCAGCATTTT | CANISGHRNKPQHF
TRBD1 | TRBJ1-1 | 14 | many | TRBV6-5 | TGTGCCAGCAGTTACCTCGGACAGGGCACTGAAGCTTTCTTT | CASSYLGQGTEAFF
TRBD1 | TRBJ1-1 | 14 | many | TRBV7-8 | TGTGCCAGCAGCCGAGAGGACAGGGCGTCGGGAACTTTCTTT | CASSREDRASGTFF
TRBD1 | TRBJ1-2 | 14 | many | TRBV27 | TGTGCCAGCAGTATGGGACAGACTACCTATGGCTACACCTTC | CASSMGQTTYGYTF
TRBD2 | TRBJ2-7 | 18 | - | TRBV11-2 | TGTGCCAGCAGCGAACCGCCCGGGACTAGCGCTTACTCCTACGAGCAGTACTTC | CASSEPPGTSAYSYEQYF
- | TRBJ1-6 | 16 | few | TRBV28 | TGTGCCACCGCCCCACAGGTGTCTAGAGTAAAGTCACCCCTCCACTTT | CATAPQVSRVKSPLHF
- | TRBJ1-5 | 12 | many | TRBV28 | TGTGCCAGCAGCTCGGACTCTCGGCCCCAGCATTTT | CASSSDSRPQHF
TRBD1 | TRBJ2-3 | 15 | many | TRBV11-2 | TGTGCCAGCAGCCCCGGACAGGGTCGAACAGATACGCAGTATTTT | CASSPGQGRTDTQYF
- | TRBJ2-7 | 12 | medium-sized | TRBV10-3 | TGTGCCATCAGTCTCGTAGGTCGCGAGCAGTACTTC | CAISLVGREQYF
- | TRBJ1-1 | 14 | few | TRBV6-1 | TGTGCCAGCATTAAACAGGTGCGGGGGACTGAAGCTTTCTTT | CASIKQVRGTEAFF
- | TRBJ2-7 | 14 | few | TRBV28 | TGTGCCAGCAGCCCTATCGGGGCCGGCTACGAGCAGTACTTC | CASSPIGAGYEQYF
- | TRBJ1-2 | 14 | - | TRBV30 | TGTGCCTGGAGAGCCTCGGGACTGATCTATGGCTACACCTTC | CAWRASGLIYGYTF
TRBD2 | TRBJ2-7 | 18 | - | TRBV11-2 | TGTGCCAGCAGCCGAAGGGCGGGAGGGGGGCGTTCGGCCGTCGAGCAGTACTTC | CASSRRAGGGRSAVEQYF
TRBD1 | TRBJ2-7 | 13 | many | TRBV25-1 | TGTGCCAGCAGTCGACAGGGTTCCTACGAGCAGTACTTC | CASSRQGSYEQYF
- | TRBJ2-7 | 15 | - | TRBV5-1 | TGCGCCAGCAGCCAAGAGACAGGAATTCCATACGAGCAGTACTTC | CASSQETGIPYEQYF
- | TRBJ1-2 | 15 | few | TRBV6-1 | TGTGCCAGCAGTCTCACCCCAAAAGCTAACTATGGCTACACCTTC | CASSLTPKANYGYTF
- | TRBJ2-7 | 14 | - | TRBV28 | TGTGCCAGCACCTTTGGGTTGGTCTCCTACGAGCAGTACTTC | CASTFGLVSYEQYF
TRBD1 | TRBJ1-1 | 13 | many | TRBV11-3 | TGTGCCAGCAGGGACGGACAGGGCACTGAAGCTTTCTTT | CASRDGQGTEAFF
- | TRBJ1-1 | 15 | many | TRBV4-1 | TGCGCCAGCAGCCGGACGACAGGCATCGCCACTGAAGCTTTCTTT | CASSRTTGIATEAFF
- | TRBJ1-2 | 15 | few | TRBV2 | TGTGCCAGGAGTGGGGGTAAGACACACATTGAGGGCTACACCTTC | CARSGGKTHIEGYTF
TRBD1 | TRBJ2-7 | 14 | many | TRBV27 | TGTGCCAGCAGGAAACAGGGGAGAAGGGGCGAGCAGTACTTC | CASRKQGRRGEQYF
- | TRBJ2-1 | 16 | many | TRBV4-1 | TGCGCCAGCAGCCTCTCCACTAGCCGGAAGATGAATGAGCAGTTCTTC | CASSLSTSRKMNEQFF
TRBD1 | TRBJ1-2 | 17 | many | TRBV4-2 | TGTGCCAGCAGCCCAGGAGGGGACAGGGGAAGATGGTATGGCTACACCTTC | CASSPGGDRGRWYGYTF
- | TRBJ1-2 | 12 | many | TRBV28 | TGTGCCAGCAGTCCCGGGAGCTCTCCTTACACCTTC | CASSPGSSPYTF
TRBD2 | TRBJ2-6 | 17 | few | TRBV25-1 | TGTGCCAGCGGACCTATCGGGAGGCTCTCTGGGGCCAACGTCCTTACTTTC | CASGPIGRLSGANVLTF
- | TRBJ2-7 | 13 | many | TRBV18 | TGTGCCAGCTCACCAGGGCAGTCCTACGAGCAGTACTTC | CASSPGQSYEQYF
TRBD2 | TRBJ2-7 | 14 | many | TRBV7-3 | TGTGCCAGCAGCTTGGCCCCGGGGGGGAGCGAGCAGTACTTC | CASSLAPGGSEQYF
TRBD1 | TRBJ2-7 | 16 | many | TRBV5-6 | TGTGCCAGCAGCTCCAGGACAGGCATCACCTCCTACGAGCAGTACTTC | CASSSRTGITSYEQYF